These T cell receptor beta chains were read from a single sample in a study of regulatory T cells in long-lasting Graves disease. TCRdb redid the calling of the multiplex PCR reads with MiXCR, one entry per CDR3 protein. The table includes about 540,000 distinct CDR3 sequences, about 13% detected once. These data were also reused for a study on T cells in Graves' hyperthyroidism and ophthalmopathy.

Sequencing used peripheral blood mononuclear cells (PBMCs), obtained at new diagnosis, from a patient treated with antithyroid drugs. The origin of the receptors is a man aged 25-45 years with Graves disease. Each CDR3 is given with its conserved first and last residue. D genes are given only for firm matches. Only some rows state a clone size, as once, few, many or a class for expanded clones.

J gene: TRBJ2-7; V gene: TRBV30; clone size: many; D gene: -; CDR3 protein: CAWSLDGFTYEQYF; CDR3 DNA: TGTGCCTGGAGTTTGGACGGATTCACCTACGAGCAGTACTTC
J gene: TRBJ2-1; V gene: TRBV6-1; clone size: -; D gene: TRBD2; CDR3 protein: CASSKIAGLNEQFF; CDR3 DNA: TGTGCCAGCAGTAAAATAGCGGGTCTCAATGAGCAGTTCTTC
J gene: TRBJ2-2; V gene: TRBV20-1; clone size: -; D gene: -; CDR3 protein: CSAPNGGTNTGELFF; CDR3 DNA: TGCAGTGCTCCCAATGGCGGGACGAACACCGGGGAGCTGTTTTTT
J gene: TRBJ1-5; V gene: TRBV5-8; clone size: few; D gene: -; CDR3 protein: CASNPLFDRINQPQHF; CDR3 DNA: TGTGCCAGCAACCCTCTTTTTGACAGGATAAATCAGCCCCAGCATTTT
J gene: TRBJ2-1; V gene: TRBV20-1; clone size: many; D gene: TRBD2; CDR3 protein: CSATQPGLGHNEQFF; CDR3 DNA: TGCAGTGCTACACAACCGGGACTAGGCCACAATGAGCAGTTCTTC
J gene: TRBJ2-1; V gene: TRBV5-1; clone size: few; D gene: TRBD2; CDR3 protein: CASSPAGTSGYSSYNEQFF; CDR3 DNA: TGCGCCAGCAGCCCTGCCGGGACTAGCGGCTATAGCTCCTACAATGAGCAGTTCTTC
J gene: TRBJ2-3; V gene: TRBV20-1; clone size: -; D gene: TRBD2; CDR3 protein: CSAIGAGVTDTQYF; CDR3 DNA: TGCAGTGCTATTGGTGCGGGGGTCACAGATACGCAGTATTTT
J gene: TRBJ2-1; V gene: TRBV29-1; clone size: many; D gene: -; CDR3 protein: CSVSGREAIYNEQFF; CDR3 DNA: TGCAGCGTGAGTGGTCGTGAGGCCATCTACAATGAGCAGTTCTTC
J gene: TRBJ2-2; V gene: TRBV12-3/TRBV12-4; clone size: many; D gene: -; CDR3 protein: CASRPTPRAGELFF; CDR3 DNA: TGTGCCAGCAGGCCGACTCCCCGGGCCGGGGAGCTGTTTTTT
J gene: TRBJ1-5; V gene: TRBV20-1; clone size: many; D gene: TRBD1; CDR3 protein: CSARDPKGQGNQPQHF; CDR3 DNA: TGCAGTGCTAGAGACCCAAAGGGACAGGGAAATCAGCCCCAGCATTTT
J gene: TRBJ2-7; V gene: TRBV29-1; clone size: many; D gene: TRBD2; CDR3 protein: CSVTLAGRPYEQYF; CDR3 DNA: TGCAGCGTTACCCTAGCGGGAAGACCCTACGAGCAGTACTTC
J gene: TRBJ2-3; V gene: TRBV27; clone size: many; D gene: TRBD2; CDR3 protein: CASVRLAGGDTQYF; CDR3 DNA: TGTGCCAGCGTGCGACTAGCGGGGGGAGATACGCAGTATTTT
J gene: TRBJ2-7; V gene: TRBV2; clone size: many; D gene: TRBD1; CDR3 protein: CAMKTGGYEQYF; CDR3 DNA: TGTGCCATGAAGACAGGGGGCTACGAGCAGTACTTC
J gene: TRBJ2-3; V gene: TRBV6-1; clone size: few; D gene: TRBD2; CDR3 protein: CASSTPGGPDTQYF; CDR3 DNA: TGTGCCAGCAGTACCCCGGGGGGTCCGGATACGCAGTATTTT
J gene: TRBJ2-1; V gene: TRBV6-1; clone size: -; D gene: -; CDR3 protein: CASIAPYNEQFF; CDR3 DNA: TGTGCCAGCATTGCCCCCTACAATGAGCAGTTCTTC
J gene: TRBJ2-5; V gene: TRBV30; clone size: few; D gene: -; CDR3 protein: CAWSDQPETQYF; CDR3 DNA: TGTGCCTGGAGTGACCAGCCGGAGACCCAGTACTTC
J gene: TRBJ2-3; V gene: TRBV19; clone size: many; D gene: TRBD2; CDR3 protein: CASSMLAGVDTQYF; CDR3 DNA: TGTGCCAGTAGTATGCTAGCGGGAGTTGATACGCAGTATTTT
J gene: TRBJ1-5; V gene: TRBV15; clone size: many; D gene: -; CDR3 protein: CATSRDQGFDGNQPQHF; CDR3 DNA: TGTGCCACCAGCAGAGATCAGGGTTTCGACGGCAATCAGCCCCAGCATTTT
J gene: TRBJ2-5; V gene: TRBV20-1; clone size: many; D gene: TRBD1; CDR3 protein: CSARTGRRETQYF; CDR3 DNA: TGCAGTGCCCGGACAGGGAGGAGGGAGACCCAGTACTTC
J gene: TRBJ2-1; V gene: TRBV6-1; clone size: -; D gene: TRBD2; CDR3 protein: CASRPTSGRDEQFF; CDR3 DNA: TGTGCCAGCAGGCCAACTAGCGGGAGGGATGAGCAGTTCTTC
J gene: TRBJ2-7; V gene: TRBV5-1; clone size: many; D gene: -; CDR3 protein: CASSLAPGTAYEQYF; CDR3 DNA: TGCGCCAGCAGCTTGGCCCCCGGGACCGCCTACGAGCAGTACTTC
J gene: TRBJ2-6; V gene: TRBV6-4; clone size: many; D gene: -; CDR3 protein: CASSGHSQKGANVLTF; CDR3 DNA: TGTGCCAGCAGTGGCCACTCCCAGAAGGGGGCCAACGTCCTGACTTTC
J gene: TRBJ1-5; V gene: TRBV27; clone size: many; D gene: TRBD1; CDR3 protein: CASSPNRGRWNQPQHF; CDR3 DNA: TGTGCCAGCAGCCCGAACAGGGGGCGATGGAATCAGCCCCAGCATTTT
J gene: TRBJ1-1; V gene: TRBV12-3/TRBV12-4; clone size: many; D gene: -; CDR3 protein: CASSLMRNEAFF; CDR3 DNA: TGTGCCAGCAGTTTAATGAGGAATGAAGCTTTCTTT
J gene: TRBJ2-1; V gene: TRBV11-2; clone size: many; D gene: -; CDR3 protein: CASSRGIYNEQFF; CDR3 DNA: TGTGCCAGCAGCCGGGGCATCTACAATGAGCAGTTCTTC
J gene: TRBJ1-2; V gene: TRBV20-1; clone size: many; D gene: -; CDR3 protein: CSARDPSWGVGYTF; CDR3 DNA: TGCAGTGCTAGAGACCCATCGTGGGGAGTTGGCTACACCTTC
J gene: TRBJ2-1; V gene: TRBV6-2/TRBV6-3; clone size: few; D gene: -; CDR3 protein: CASSYRGPLYYNEQFF; CDR3 DNA: TGTGCCAGCAGTTATCGAGGTCCACTTTACTACAATGAGCAGTTCTTC
J gene: TRBJ1-1; V gene: TRBV14; clone size: -; D gene: -; CDR3 protein: CASSWIMNTEAFF; CDR3 DNA: TGTGCCAGCAGCTGGATAATGAACACTGAAGCTTTCTTT
J gene: TRBJ2-1; V gene: TRBV6-1; clone size: many; D gene: -; CDR3 protein: CASRRPSASYNEQFF; CDR3 DNA: TGTGCCAGCCGAAGGCCTAGCGCTTCCTACAATGAGCAGTTCTTC
J gene: TRBJ1-1; V gene: TRBV12-3/TRBV12-4; clone size: many; D gene: TRBD1; CDR3 protein: CASSLADRGRNTEAFF; CDR3 DNA: TGTGCCAGCAGTTTAGCGGACAGGGGAAGGAACACTGAAGCTTTCTTT
J gene: TRBJ1-1; V gene: TRBV6-1; clone size: many; D gene: -; CDR3 protein: CASSEGFYEAFF; CDR3 DNA: TGTGCCAGCAGTGAAGGGTTCTATGAAGCTTTCTTT
J gene: TRBJ1-1; V gene: TRBV6-1; clone size: many; D gene: -; CDR3 protein: CAGMTALNTEAFF; CDR3 DNA: TGTGCCGGCATGACAGCACTGAACACTGAAGCTTTCTTT
J gene: TRBJ1-2; V gene: TRBV14; clone size: -; D gene: -; CDR3 protein: CASSQWRGYDYTF; CDR3 DNA: TGTGCCAGCAGCCAGTGGCGGGGCTATGACTACACCTTC
J gene: TRBJ2-7; V gene: TRBV5-8; clone size: -; D gene: TRBD1; CDR3 protein: CASSLEGALTEQYF; CDR3 DNA: TGTGCCAGCAGCTTGGAGGGGGCACTGACCGAGCAGTACTTC
J gene: TRBJ1-2; V gene: TRBV5-1; clone size: many; D gene: -; CDR3 protein: CASSLVHAGYGYTF; CDR3 DNA: TGCGCCAGCAGCTTGGTCCATGCAGGTTATGGCTACACCTTC
J gene: TRBJ2-3; V gene: TRBV2; clone size: -; D gene: TRBD2; CDR3 protein: CASSPLGTSGKTDTQYF; CDR3 DNA: TGTGCCAGCAGTCCTTTAGGGACTAGCGGGAAAACAGATACGCAGTATTTT
J gene: TRBJ2-6; V gene: TRBV10-3; clone size: few; D gene: TRBD2; CDR3 protein: CAITPGLGGTGANVLTF; CDR3 DNA: TGTGCCATTACTCCGGGACTGGGGGGGACTGGGGCCAACGTCCTGACTTTC
J gene: TRBJ2-5; V gene: TRBV20-1; clone size: many; D gene: -; CDR3 protein: CSASDSLVETQYF; CDR3 DNA: TGCAGTGCCTCCGACAGTTTAGTAGAGACCCAGTACTTC
J gene: TRBJ2-7; V gene: TRBV29-1; clone size: many; D gene: -; CDR3 protein: CSVASQGLPYEQYF; CDR3 DNA: TGCAGCGTTGCCTCCCAGGGGCTTCCCTACGAGCAGTACTTC
J gene: TRBJ1-1; V gene: TRBV5-1; clone size: many; D gene: -; CDR3 protein: CASSYEGMNTEAFF; CDR3 DNA: TGCGCCAGCAGCTACGAGGGGATGAACACTGAAGCTTTCTTT
J gene: TRBJ2-7; V gene: TRBV11-2; clone size: many; D gene: -; CDR3 protein: CASSSYRTYEQYF; CDR3 DNA: TGTGCCAGCAGCAGCTACAGAACCTACGAGCAGTACTTC
J gene: TRBJ1-3; V gene: TRBV12-3/TRBV12-4; clone size: many; D gene: -; CDR3 protein: CASSFDRGARGNTIYF; CDR3 DNA: TGTGCCAGCAGTTTCGACCGGGGGGCAAGGGGAAACACCATATATTTT
J gene: TRBJ2-5; V gene: TRBV4-1; clone size: -; D gene: -; CDR3 protein: CASSQRDIHETQYF; CDR3 DNA: TGCGCCAGCAGCCAAAGGGACATCCACGAGACCCAGTACTTC
J gene: TRBJ2-3; V gene: TRBV24-1; clone size: -; D gene: TRBD1; CDR3 protein: CATSDRTGLRTDTQYF; CDR3 DNA: TGTGCCACCAGTGACCGGACAGGACTCCGCACAGATACGCAGTATTTT
J gene: TRBJ2-7; V gene: TRBV28; clone size: many; D gene: -; CDR3 protein: CASSLSRDEQYF; CDR3 DNA: TGTGCCAGCAGTTTGAGCAGGGACGAGCAGTACTTC
J gene: TRBJ2-7; V gene: TRBV18; clone size: many; D gene: -; CDR3 protein: CASSTVGQGYDEQYF; CDR3 DNA: TGTGCCAGCTCCACGGTGGGTCAGGGGTACGACGAGCAGTACTTC
J gene: TRBJ2-6; V gene: TRBV5-6; clone size: few; D gene: -; CDR3 protein: CASSLGGLPGGANVLTF; CDR3 DNA: TGTGCCAGCAGCTTGGGGGGACTGCCCGGGGGGGCCAACGTCCTGACTTTC
J gene: TRBJ1-1; V gene: TRBV19; clone size: many; D gene: -; CDR3 protein: CASRFGPPEGTEAFF; CDR3 DNA: TGTGCCAGTCGATTTGGACCTCCGGAGGGCACTGAAGCTTTCTTT
J gene: TRBJ2-7; V gene: TRBV18; clone size: few; D gene: -; CDR3 protein: CASSPQGARPSYEQYF; CDR3 DNA: TGTGCCAGCTCACCACAGGGAGCGAGACCTTCCTACGAGCAGTACTTC
J gene: TRBJ1-1; V gene: TRBV20-1; clone size: many; D gene: -; CDR3 protein: CSATDKNTEAFF; CDR3 DNA: TGCAGTGCCACGGACAAGAACACTGAAGCTTTCTTT
J gene: TRBJ2-1; V gene: TRBV7-2; clone size: many; D gene: -; CDR3 protein: CASSRINNEQFF; CDR3 DNA: TGTGCCAGCAGCCGCATTAATAATGAGCAGTTCTTC
J gene: TRBJ2-1; V gene: TRBV12-5; clone size: many; D gene: TRBD1; CDR3 protein: CASGLILNRGIYNEQFF; CDR3 DNA: TGTGCTAGTGGTTTGATTTTAAACAGGGGGATATACAATGAGCAGTTCTTC
J gene: TRBJ2-1; V gene: TRBV20-1; clone size: many; D gene: TRBD2; CDR3 protein: CGGGASGRLGEQFF; CDR3 DNA: TGCGGGGGAGGCGCTAGCGGGAGGTTGGGTGAGCAGTTCTTC
J gene: TRBJ2-7; V gene: TRBV4-1; clone size: few; D gene: TRBD2; CDR3 protein: CASSQGLAEAYEQYF; CDR3 DNA: TGCGCCAGCAGCCAAGGGCTAGCGGAGGCCTACGAGCAGTACTTC